Below are 25 T cell receptor beta chains sequenced from a single sample in a study of blood T cell repertoires in COVID-19 (dated by TCRdb to 2020 to 2022). The method was the immunoSEQ multiplex PCR assay. The clones in this table, taken by TCRdb from immuneACCESS, are in-frame only. Not every clone is retained; where verified, under half of the shortfall comes from an unresolved V gene, and the cause of the rest is unknown. This sample gives under 80,000 clones in total; approximately 90% of them show up just once. About 14% of the sample is in the top ten clones. The sequenced sample was peripheral blood. The source of these receptors is a man in his 70s with active or convalescent COVID-19.

This sequence joins TRBV18 and TRBJ2-7; TRBD2 matches 15 bases. V was pared by 0 bases and J by 4 bases, with 1 base of the junction left unmatched. This CDR3 is built from 16 residues. CDR1 and CDR2 from the germline V gene are KGHSH and LQKENI. This CDR3 is CASSPPGLAGGYEQYF. Here the CDR3 DNA reads TGTGCCAGCTCACCACCGGGACTAGCGGGAGGATACGAGCAGTACTTC.

The chain couples TRBV25-1 to TRBJ2-7; D is perhaps TRBD2 (6 bases). CDR3 length: 14 amino acids. CDR1 is MGHDK, CDR2 SYGVNS, per germline. Between the trimmed V and J ends, which lost 2 bases and 0 bases, there was a span of 8 bases. CDR3: CASSEGGDSYEQYF. The DNA for the CDR3 is TGTGCCAGCAGTGAAGGAGGGGACTCCTACGAGCAGTACTTC.

The V and J genes are TRBV28 and TRBJ1-2, with 9 positions matching TRBD1. Germline CDR1 and CDR2: MDHEN and SYDVKM. This CDR3 comprises 13 residues. V gave up 8 bases and J gave up 4 bases; unmatched junction bases: 5. CDR3 in amino acids: CASGGTGTYGYTF. In nucleotides, the CDR3 is TGTGCCAGCGGGGGGACAGGGACCTATGGCTACACCTTC.

The chain combines TRBV9 with TRBJ1-3; possible D gene TRBD1, 6 bases. The CDR3 totals 14 residues. The germline gives CDR1 SGDLS, CDR2 YYNGEE. V lost 3 bases to trimming and J lost 0 bases, with 7 bases between them. Written as DNA, the CDR3 is TGTGCCAGCAGCGGACAGGTCTCTGGAAACACCATATATTTT. Translated, it gives CASSGQVSGNTIYF.

The rearrangement links TRBV9 to TRBJ2-7; D is unresolved. From germline, CDR1 is SGDLS and CDR2 YYNGEE. This CDR3 spans 14 amino acids. V lost 3 bases and J lost 1, with 11 bases in between. The CDR3 protein is CASSGLPASYEQYF. The CDR3 DNA follows: TGTGCCAGCAGCGGACTTCCAGCTTCCTACGAGCAGTACTTC.

J is TRBJ1-5 and V is TRBV19; 7 bases match TRBD1. The CDR3 sequence is 15 residues long. V trimming: 3 bases; J trimming: 2 bases; junction bases outside the gene matches: 4. Germline V gene lookup returns CDR1 LNHDA and CDR2 SQIVND (reference sequence). The CDR3 protein is CASSIWQGGNQPQHF. DNA for the CDR3: TGTGCCAGTAGTATTTGGCAGGGGGGCAATCAGCCCCAGCATTTT.

The chain employs TRBV30 and TRBJ1-2, with 7 bases that match TRBD1. From germline, CDR1 is GTSNPN and CDR2 SVGIG (reference sequence). The length of the CDR3 is 17 residues. V lost 2 bases to trimming and J lost 2 bases; unmatched junction nucleotides: 14. CDR3 sequence reads: CAWSWGTVILHNYGYTF. In nucleotides, the CDR3 is TGTGCCTGGAGTTGGGGGACAGTGATCCTTCACAACTATGGCTACACCTTC.

The V call is TRBV27, the J call TRBJ1-2, with 9 bases aligning to TRBD1. This CDR3 comprises 13 residues. Germline CDR1 is MNHEY and CDR2 is SMNVEV (reference sequence). Unmatched junction bases numbered 5, after V lost 6 bases and J lost 6 bases. CDR3 residues: CASRTGGADGYTF. The CDR3 DNA sequence: TGTGCCAGCAGAACAGGGGGCGCCGATGGCTACACCTTC.

The chain carries TRBV5-6 and TRBJ2-1; TRBD1 aligns across 7 bases. Germline trimming cut 4 bases from V and 5 bases from J; bases unmatched to any gene: 3. The CDR3 runs 13 residues. The V gene's germline CDR1 is SGHDT and CDR2 YYEEEE. The DNA for the CDR3 is TGTGCCAGCAGCCCGGACAGGAACAATGAGCAGTTCTTC. Translation gives CASSPDRNNEQFF.

The chain is built from TRBV9 and TRBJ1-1; TRBD1 might be the D (6 bases). V was clipped by 4 bases and J by 6 bases, with 13 bases between them. Per the germline V gene, CDR1 is SGDLS and CDR2 is YYNGEE. There are 13 residues in the CDR3. As DNA, the CDR3 is TGTGCCAGCAGCCTAAGACAGGACGCTGAAGCTTTCTTT. Residues: CASSLRQDAEAFF.

CDR3 loop: CASSWGNTSGSDEQYF. CDR3 DNA sequence: TGTGCCAGCAGCTGGGGGAACACTAGCGGGAGCGACGAGCAGTACTTC. The V call is TRBV7-9, the J call TRBJ2-7, with 11 bases lining up with TRBD2. The CDR3 length is 16 residues. V lost 4 bases, J lost 5 bases, and 10 bases stayed unmatched. Germline V gene lookup returns CDR1 SEHNR and CDR2 FQNEAQ (reference sequence).

The rearrangement joins TRBV5-1 to TRBJ2-7; D unclear. The germline gives CDR1 SGHRS, CDR2 YFSETQ. V was clipped by 4 bases and J by 2 bases, with 10 bases between them. The CDR3 consists of 13 residues. CDR3 protein: CASSLSGAYEQYF. CDR3 nucleotides: TGCGCCAGCAGCCTCTCGGGTGCCTACGAGCAGTACTTC.

The chain employs TRBV7-9 and TRBJ2-5; 7 positions match TRBD2. The germline V gene encodes CDR1 SEHNR and CDR2 FQNEAQ (reference sequence). The CDR3 has 16 amino acids. Losses at the gene ends were 3 bases for V and 4 bases for J; bases not matched to a gene: 11. Here the CDR3 reads CASSLGMWTRGETQYF. CDR3 DNA sequence: TGTGCCAGCAGCTTGGGGATGTGGACTAGAGGAGAGACCCAGTACTTC.

This clone has just one count. The chain uses TRBV9 and TRBJ2-1, with D uncertain. The germline V and J ends were trimmed by 1 base and 8 bases, with 13 bases remaining between them. This CDR3 has 14 amino acids. CDR1 and CDR2 from the germline V gene are SGDLS and YYNGEE. The CDR3 loop reads CASSVMVAPDEQFF. As DNA, the CDR3 is TGTGCCAGCAGCGTAATGGTGGCCCCCGATGAGCAGTTCTTC.

V and J are TRBV19 and TRBJ1-1; D remains unclear. The germline V gene has CDR1 LNHDA and CDR2 SQIVND (reference sequence). Trimming left V 5 bases short and J 6 bases short, with 10 bases between. The CDR3 has 12 residues. CDR3 bases: TGTGCCAGTAGTCCCATCACAGCTGAAGCTTTCTTT. Translation: CASSPITAEAFF.

The CDR3 spells CASSYSTGDANTEAFF. The CDR3 DNA reads as TGTGCCAGCAGTTACTCGACAGGGGATGCGAACACTGAAGCTTTCTTT. The chain is built from TRBV6-5 and TRBJ1-1; 8 nucleotides match TRBD1. Trimming at V came to 0 bases and at J to 1 base, leaving 4 bases not matched to a gene. The germline CDR1 and CDR2 sequences are MNHEY and SVGAGI. This CDR3 is 16 amino acids long.

The chain carries TRBV11-2 and TRBJ1-2; D remains ambiguous. The germline gives CDR1 SGHAT, CDR2 FQNNGV. V gave up 8 bases and J gave up 9 bases, with 22 bases separating them. The CDR3 is made up of 14 amino acids. CDR3 loop: CASRLGGLSPSYTF. DNA for the CDR3: TGTGCCAGCCGGCTGGGAGGGTTAAGCCCGAGCTACACCTTC.

This clone was detected a few times. This chain uses TRBV16 with TRBJ1-2; D might be TRBD1 (6 bases). The length of the CDR3 is 15 residues. Germline lookup yields CDR1 KGHSY and CDR2 FQNENV. With 4 bases removed from V and 2 bases from J, the gap between germline ends came to 14 bases. The CDR3 reads CASSPGEFRNYGYTF. CDR3 in DNA: TGTGCCAGCAGCCCAGGGGAGTTCAGGAACTATGGCTACACCTTC.

This clone was recorded a few times. Other DNA sequences within the sample encode an identical CDR3. V usage is TRBV28 and J usage is TRBJ1-3; no reliable D call. Germline assignment: CDR1 MDHEN and CDR2 SYDVKM. The CDR3 is 14 amino acids. The V and J ends lost 1 base and 0 bases respectively, with 4 bases between them. The CDR3 DNA follows: TGTGCCAGCAGTTTATCAGTCTCTGGAAACACCATATATTTT. Its translation is CASSLSVSGNTIYF. Looking up the rest from reference TRBV28 and TRBJ1-3 gives the full variable domain: DVKVTQSSRYLVKRTGEKVFLECVQDMDHENMFWYRQDPGLGLRLIYFSYDVKMKEKGDIPEGYSVSREKKERFSLILESASTNQTSMYLCASSLSVSGNTIYFGEGSWLTVV.

V is TRBV5-5 and J is TRBJ1-5; D gene ambiguous. The CDR3 length is 14 residues. The V gene lost 5 bases and the J gene lost 0 bases, with 9 bases spanning the gap. The germline CDR1 and CDR2 sequences are SGHKS and YYEKEE (reference sequence). CDR3 protein: CASSLLDSNQPQHF. In DNA form, the CDR3 reads TGTGCCAGCAGTTTACTAGATAGCAATCAGCCCCAGCATTTT.

V usage is TRBV7-9 and J usage is TRBJ2-1, with 7 bases identical to TRBD2. The germline gives CDR1 SEHNR, CDR2 FQNEAQ (reference sequence). The J segment lost 8 bases and the V segment lost 3 bases, leaving 4 bases of the junction unmatched. The CDR3 is 13 residues long. The CDR3 sequence: CASSFGLVDEQFF. The CDR3 DNA is TGTGCCAGCAGCTTCGGACTAGTAGATGAGCAGTTCTTC.

This chain uses TRBV2 with TRBJ1-1; D is unresolved. This CDR3 has 12 amino acids. The germline gives CDR1 SNHLY, CDR2 FYNNEI. V lost 8 bases to trimming and J lost 4 bases, with 11 bases between them. CDR3: CASRPEGTEAFF. The CDR3 DNA is TGTGCCAGCCGGCCGGAGGGCACTGAAGCTTTCTTT. Full variable domain (rest looked up from reference TRBV2 and TRBJ1-1): EPEVTQTPSHQVTQMGQEVILRCVPISNHLYFYWYRQILGQKVEFLVSFYNNEISEKSEIFDDQFSVERPDGSNFTLKIRSTKLEDSAMYFCASRPEGTEAFFGQGTRLTVV.

This clone was detected a few times. This sequence joins TRBV19 and TRBJ1-6; D is possibly TRBD1 (5 bases). The CDR3 length is 15 residues. Trimming took off 8 bases at V and 8 bases at J, with 19 bases between the two ends. Germline loops: CDR1 LNHDA, CDR2 SQIVND (reference sequence). The CDR3 region has the DNA TGTGCCAGTGCGGACATGATCAGCCGACATTCACCCCTCCACTTT. Its translation is CASADMISRHSPLHF. The full variable domain, completed using reference TRBV19 and TRBJ1-6, is DGGITQSPKYLFRKEGQNVTLSCEQNLNHDAMYWYRQDPGQGLRLIYYSQIVNDFQKGDIAEGYSVSREKKESFPLTVTSAQKNPTAFYLCASADMISRHSPLHFGNGTRLTVT.

This chain links TRBV9 with TRBJ2-7; TRBD2 matches at 8 bases. After removal of 2 bases from V and 5 bases from J, the junction contained 9 bases not matched to a gene. The CDR3 spans 15 residues. Germline V gene sequence: CDR1 SGDLS, CDR2 YYNGEE. The CDR3 nucleotides read TGTGCCAGCAGCGTCGCGGGAGGATGGTTGGACGAGCAGTACTTC. Amino acid sequence: CASSVAGGWLDEQYF.

This chain connects TRBV29-1 to TRBJ1-2, with 9 bases fitting TRBD1. Germline CDR1 reads SQVTM; CDR2 reads ANQGSEA. The CDR3 is 14 residues long. Unmatched junction bases numbered 3, after V lost 1 base and J lost 3 bases. The CDR3 nucleotides read TGCAGCGTTGAAGGACAGGGGGTCGACTATGGCTACACCTTC. Protein product: CSVEGQGVDYGYTF.